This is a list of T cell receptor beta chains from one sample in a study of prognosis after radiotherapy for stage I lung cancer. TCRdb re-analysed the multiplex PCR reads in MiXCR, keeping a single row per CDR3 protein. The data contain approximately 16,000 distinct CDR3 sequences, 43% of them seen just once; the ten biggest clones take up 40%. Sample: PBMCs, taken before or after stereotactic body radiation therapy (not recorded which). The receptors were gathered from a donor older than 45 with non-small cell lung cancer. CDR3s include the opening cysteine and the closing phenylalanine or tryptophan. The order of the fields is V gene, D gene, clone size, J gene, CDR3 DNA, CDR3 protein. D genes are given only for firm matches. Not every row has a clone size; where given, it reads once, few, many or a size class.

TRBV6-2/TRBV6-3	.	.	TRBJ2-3	TGTGCCAGCAGTTCAACCCCTTGGGGGGGCACAGATACGCAGTATTTT	CASSSTPWGGTDTQYF
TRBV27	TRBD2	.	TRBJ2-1	TGTGCCAGCAGTTTGGTCCTAGTGGGAGGGCCTGTAGCAAATGAGCAGTTCTTC	CASSLVLVGGPVANEQFF
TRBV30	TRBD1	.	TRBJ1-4	TGTGCCTGGAGGGGTTCGAGGAGGGGGCGAGAGGCAACTAATGAAAAACTGTTTTTT	CAWRGSRRGREATNEKLFF
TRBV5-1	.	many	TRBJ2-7	TGCGCCAGCAGCGTGGGCGGGACCATCATGTCCTACGAGCAGTACTTC	CASSVGGTIMSYEQYF
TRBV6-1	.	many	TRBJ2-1	TGTGCCAGCACCAAAATAGGGCTAAGCTCCTACAATGAGCAGTTCTTC	CASTKIGLSSYNEQFF
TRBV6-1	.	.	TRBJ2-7	TGTGCCAGCATCCCCGGGACTGGGACCTACGAGCAGTACTTC	CASIPGTGTYEQYF
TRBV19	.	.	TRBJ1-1	TGTGCCAGTAGTATGGAAGGGCCACTGAACACTGAAGCTTTCTTT	CASSMEGPLNTEAFF
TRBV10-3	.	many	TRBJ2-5	TGTGCCATCAGTGAGACTTTGCAGGGACCCTTGTACTTC	CAISETLQGPLYF
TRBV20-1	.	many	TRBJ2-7	TGCAGTGCACTAGACTCCTACGAGCAGTACTTC	CSALDSYEQYF
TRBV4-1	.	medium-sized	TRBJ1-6	TGCGCCAGCAGCCAAGAGGTGAATTCACCCCTCCACTTT	CASSQEVNSPLHF
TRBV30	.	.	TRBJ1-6	TGTGCCTGGAGTACAGGGAATCTAGGCTCACCCCTCCACTTT	CAWSTGNLGSPLHF
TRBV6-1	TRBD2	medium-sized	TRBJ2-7	TGTGCCAGCAGTGTGGGGACTAGCAATCTTTACGAGCAGTACTTC	CASSVGTSNLYEQYF
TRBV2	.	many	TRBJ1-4	TGTGCCAGCAGTGAAAGAATGGCAAGGAATGAAAAACTGTTTTTT	CASSERMARNEKLFF
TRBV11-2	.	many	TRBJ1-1	TGTGCCAGCAGCTCCCCCCCGGGACAACAAAACACTGAAGCTTTCTTT	CASSSPPGQQNTEAFF
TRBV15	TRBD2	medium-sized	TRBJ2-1	TGTGCCACCAGCAGAGGCAGCGGGGGGGCCTACAATGAGCAGTTCTTC	CATSRGSGGAYNEQFF
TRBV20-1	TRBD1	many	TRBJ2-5	TGCAGTGCCTTGGACAGGATGGACGAGACCCAGTACTTC	CSALDRMDETQYF
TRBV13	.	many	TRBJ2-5	TGTGCCAGCAGCCACTCTCCGGGGGCCCTGTACTTC	CASSHSPGALYF
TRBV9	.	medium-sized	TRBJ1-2	TGTGCCAGCAGCGGGACAGCGTATGGCTACACCTTC	CASSGTAYGYTF
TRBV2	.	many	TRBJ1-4	TGTGCCAGCAGTGAAGGGGGGGGGAGACCGGGTGAAAAACTGTTTTTT	CASSEGGGRPGEKLFF
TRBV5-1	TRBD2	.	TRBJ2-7	TGCGCCAGCAGCTTCGGGGGAGGGAGCTCCTACGAGCAGTACTTC	CASSFGGGSSYEQYF
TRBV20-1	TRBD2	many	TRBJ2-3	TGCAGTGCTAGAGGTAGCGGGTTAGATACGCAGTATTTT	CSARGSGLDTQYF
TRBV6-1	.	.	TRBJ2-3	TGTGCCATAATCGGGAGTAACACAGATACGCAGTATTTT	CAIIGSNTDTQYF
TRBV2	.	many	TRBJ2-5	TGTGCCAGCAGTGAAGCGCTAAGTCCGCGGGAGACCCAGTACTTC	CASSEALSPRETQYF
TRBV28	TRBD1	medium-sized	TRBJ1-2	TGTGCCAGCAGTTTTGCAGGGGGATATGGCTACACCTTC	CASSFAGGYGYTF
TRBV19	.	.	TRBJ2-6	TGTGCCAGTCGACGCGGAGAGGAACCCTCTGGTGCCAACGTCCTGACTTTC	CASRRGEEPSGANVLTF
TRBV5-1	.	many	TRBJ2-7	TGCGCCAGCCGCGACACTTCCTACGAGCAGTACTTC	CASRDTSYEQYF
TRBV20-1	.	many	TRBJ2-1	TGCAGTGGGGTTTCCTACAATGAGCAGTTCTTC	CSGVSYNEQFF
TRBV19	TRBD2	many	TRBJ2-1	TGTGCCAGTAGTGCTCGCGGGGGGGGGAGTGAGCAGTTCTTC	CASSARGGGSEQFF
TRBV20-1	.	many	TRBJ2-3	TGCAGTGCGATACTAGTGGATGGCACAGATACGCAGTATTTT	CSAILVDGTDTQYF
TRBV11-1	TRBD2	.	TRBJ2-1	TGTGCCAGCAGCTTTGGGACTAGCGTATTCAATGAGCAGTTCTTC	CASSFGTSVFNEQFF
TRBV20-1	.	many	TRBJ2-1	TGCAGTGCTAGTCGGGGGAGAAGTGGCAATGAGCAGTTCTTC	CSASRGRSGNEQFF
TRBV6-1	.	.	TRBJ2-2	TGTGCCAGCATGGACCTGAACACCGGGGAGTTGTTTTTT	CASMDLNTGELFF
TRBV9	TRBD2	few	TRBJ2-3	TGTGCCAGCAGCGGACTAGCGGGGGGTACGCAGTATTTT	CASSGLAGGTQYF
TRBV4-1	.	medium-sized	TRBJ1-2	TGCGCCAGCAGCCAAGCAACAGGCAAATCCTATGGCTACACCTTC	CASSQATGKSYGYTF
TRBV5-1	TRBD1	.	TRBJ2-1	TGCGCCAGCAGCTCCGGGACAGGGGGCAATGAGCAGTTCTTC	CASSSGTGGNEQFF
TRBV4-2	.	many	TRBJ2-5	TGTGCCAGCAGCCAAGCTGGTGGGTTCGAAGAGACCCAGTACTTC	CASSQAGGFEETQYF
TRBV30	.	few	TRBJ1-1	TGTGCCGGACAGAAGGGGGGGGGGGTCGACACTGAAGCTTTCTTT	CAGQKGGGVDTEAFF
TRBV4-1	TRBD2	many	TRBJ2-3	TGCGCCAGCCAGACTAGCGGGAGTGGCACAGATACGCAGTATTTT	CASQTSGSGTDTQYF
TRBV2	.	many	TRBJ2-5	.	CASSSSYGTGGVETQYF
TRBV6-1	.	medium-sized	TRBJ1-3	TGTGCCAGCGGTGTGAGCGGAAACACCATATATTTT	CASGVSGNTIYF
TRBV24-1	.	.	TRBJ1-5	TGCCCCCCCAGCCAGCCCAAGCATTTT	CPPSQPKHF
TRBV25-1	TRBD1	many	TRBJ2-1	TGTGCCAGCAGTGAAGGGCAGGGGGCCTGGAATGAGCAGTTCTTC	CASSEGQGAWNEQFF
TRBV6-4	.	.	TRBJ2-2	TGTGCCAGCAGTCTTGACAGCACCGAGGAGCTGTTTTTT	CASSLDSTEELFF
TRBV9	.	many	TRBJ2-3	TGTGCCAGCAGCCCCAGGTTGGCGGGCGGGATGGATACGCAGTATTTT	CASSPRLAGGMDTQYF
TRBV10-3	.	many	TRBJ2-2	TGTGCCATCAGTGAGTTAAATACCGGGGAGCTGTTTTTT	CAISELNTGELFF
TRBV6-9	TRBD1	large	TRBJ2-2	TGTGCCAGCAGTTACTCGGACAGGTCGGACACCGGGGAGCTGTTTTTT	CASSYSDRSDTGELFF
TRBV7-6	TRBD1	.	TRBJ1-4	TGTGCCAGCAGCTTAGAGGGACAGGGGGGTGAAAAACTGTTTTTT	CASSLEGQGGEKLFF
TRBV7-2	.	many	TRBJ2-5	TGTGCCAGCAGCTTAGTCGCGGTACAAGAGACCCAGTACTTC	CASSLVAVQETQYF
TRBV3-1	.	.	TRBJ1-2	TGTGCCAGCAGCCAGGCTGGGGACTGTGGCTACACCTTC	CASSQAGDCGYTF
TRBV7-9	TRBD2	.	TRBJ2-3	TGTGCCAGCAGCTTCAGCGGGAGCGGAACAGATACGCAGTATTTT	CASSFSGSGTDTQYF
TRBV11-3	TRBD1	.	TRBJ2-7	TGTGCCAGCAGCAACAGGGACAGGGGCTACGAGCAGTACTTC	CASSNRDRGYEQYF
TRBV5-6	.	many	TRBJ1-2	TGTGCCAGCAGCTTGGAACAGAGCTATGGCTACACCTTC	CASSLEQSYGYTF
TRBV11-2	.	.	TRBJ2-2	TGTGCCAGTAGCTCAATCCATGACAGGATGAACACCGGGGAGCTGTTTTTT	CASSSIHDRMNTGELFF